The sample holds a few counts of the clone carrying this TCR beta chain. No antigen is known for it. This CDR3 has 15 amino acids. Per germline, CDR1 MNHEY and CDR2 SMNVEV (reference sequence). V gave up 0 bases and J gave up 6 bases; unmatched junction bases: 4. These data originate in a study of early T cells in non-severe SARS-CoV-2 infection. Study as a whole: Sequencing of bulk RNA from unsorted whole blood was done, without chain pairing. Notes on the study in general: VDJdb matching, biased toward anti-spike CD8 responses, missed private and CD4 specificities.

Individual cDNA molecules were tagged with unique molecular identifiers. TCRdb re-derived calls from the 5' RACE reads in MiXCR, one entry per CDR3 protein. The top ten clones hold under 0.75% of a sample with 70,000 to 95,000 distinct CDR3 sequences, 14% to 15% of them seen once. Sequencing was carried out using whole blood. J is TRBJ1-5 and V is TRBV27; TRBD1 matches at 8 bases. This receptor was identified in an adult who was a healthcare worker with PCR-confirmed SARS-CoV-2 infection or an uninfected control (not recorded which). CDR3 protein: CASSLSPRGRQPQHF. CDR3 in DNA: TGTGCCAGCAGTTTATCTCCCAGGGGGCGTCAGCCCCAGCATTTT.